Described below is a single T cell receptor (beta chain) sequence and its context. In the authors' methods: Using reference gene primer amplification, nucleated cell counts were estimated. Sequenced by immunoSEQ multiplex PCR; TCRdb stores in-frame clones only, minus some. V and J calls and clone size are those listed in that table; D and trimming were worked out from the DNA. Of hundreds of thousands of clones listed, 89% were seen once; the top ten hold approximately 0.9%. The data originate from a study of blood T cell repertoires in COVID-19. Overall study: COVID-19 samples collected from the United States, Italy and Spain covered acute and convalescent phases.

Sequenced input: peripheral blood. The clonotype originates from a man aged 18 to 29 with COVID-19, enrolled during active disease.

CDR3 DNA: TGTGCCAGCAGTCAGGGTGGGGACACCATATATTTT. Its translation is CASSQGGDTIYF. The V call is TRBV2, the J call TRBJ1-3; a possible D gene is TRBD1 (5 bases). The germline V gene encodes CDR1 SNHLY and CDR2 FYNNEI. The V end lost 5 bases, the J end lost 8 bases, and 10 bases lay between the germline ends. The CDR3 contains 12 residues.